The 27 T cell receptor beta chains reported below all come from one sample, sequenced in a study of T cells after yellow fever vaccination. Each CDR3 protein gets one entry after TCRdb re-called the 5' RACE reads with MiXCR. The sample has some 320,000 distinct CDR3 sequences, approximately 4% seen once; the top ten hold around 24%. The sequenced sample was PBMCs, obtained 5 days after the yellow fever booster vaccination. The source is a man younger than 35 who received the YFV17D yellow fever vaccine.

This chain connects TRBV5-1 to TRBJ1-2; tentative D call: TRBD1 (5 bases). V lost 0 bases and J 8 bases, leaving 11 bases between the germline ends. CDR3 length: 13 amino acids. The germline V gene has CDR1 SGHRS and CDR2 YFSETQ. CDR3 sequence: CASSLDQGRGYTF. The CDR3 DNA is TGCGCCAGCAGCTTGGATCAGGGCCGGGGCTACACCTTC.

This clonotype was counted at least ten times. CDR3 nucleotide sequence: TGTGCCAGCAGCCAAGATTATCGGGGAACCTCTGGGGCCAACGTCCTGACTTTC. This encodes CASSQDYRGTSGANVLTF. V gene TRBV4-2 combines with J gene TRBJ2-6; maybe TRBD2 (5 bases). V dropped 0 bases and J dropped 0 bases, with 12 bases sitting between them. Germline V gives CDR1 LGHNA, CDR2 YNFKEQ. CDR3 size: 18 residues.

This rearrangement joins TRBV4-3 to TRBJ1-5, with D possibly matching TRBD1 (6 bases). CDR3 length: 15 amino acids. The germline V gene has CDR1 LGHNA and CDR2 YSLEER. With 2 bases removed from V and 3 bases from J, the gap between germline ends came to 11 bases. The CDR3 nucleotides read TGCGCCAGCAGCCAAAATACAGGGATCAATCAGCCCCAGCATTTT. The encoded protein is CASSQNTGINQPQHF.

This clonotype was seen repeatedly, ten times or more. This chain connects TRBV7-2 to TRBJ1-2; D not certain. Between the trimmed V and J ends, which lost 1 base and 4 bases, there was a span of 10 bases. This CDR3 region has 14 residues. CDR1 SGHTA and CDR2 FQGNSA come from the germline V gene. This CDR3 is CASSLDRTTYGYTF. The CDR3 nucleotides are TGTGCCAGCAGCTTAGACAGAACCACCTATGGCTACACCTTC.

The J gene is TRBJ1-2, the V gene TRBV5-5; 8 bases fit TRBD1. The J segment lost 4 bases and the V segment lost 4 bases, leaving 9 bases of the junction unmatched. The CDR3 sequence is 15 residues long. CDR1 SGHKS and CDR2 YYEKEE come from the germline V gene (reference sequence). Here the CDR3 DNA reads TGTGCCAGCAGCACGACAGGGGCTAGCCTCTATGGCTACACCTTC. It specifies CASSTTGASLYGYTF.

The chain employs TRBV25-1 and TRBJ1-4; D not certain. The CDR3 extends over 12 amino acids. Germline V gene sequence: CDR1 MGHDK, CDR2 SYGVNS. The ends were cut back, 4 bases at V and 5 bases at J, with 5 bases in the middle. The CDR3 spells CASSGGNEKLFF. The CDR3 coding sequence is TGTGCCAGCAGTGGCGGGAATGAAAAACTGTTTTTT.

The rearrangement uses TRBV29-1 and TRBJ1-5; a weak D match, TRBD1 (5 bases). Per the germline V gene, CDR1 is SQVTM and CDR2 is ANQGSEA. The CDR3 has 12 amino acids. V shed 5 bases and J shed 2 bases, with 7 bases lying between them. The CDR3 spells CSVRGRNQPQHF. DNA of the CDR3: TGCAGCGTTAGGGGTCGCAATCAGCCCCAGCATTTT. Full variable domain (missing parts from reference TRBV29-1 and TRBJ1-5): SAVISQKPSRDICQRGTSLTIQCQVDSQVTMMFWYRQQPGQSLTLIATANQGSEATYESGFVIDKFPISRPNLTFSTLTVSNMSPEDSSIYLCSVRGRNQPQHFGDGTRLSIL.

This clonotype was counted ten times or more. This chain uses TRBV5-1 with TRBJ2-2; D is undetermined. Trimming cost V 2 bases and J 7 bases, with 9 bases left between them. The CDR3 length is 13 residues. From germline, CDR1 is SGHRS and CDR2 YFSETQ. The CDR3 here is CASSLLTGGELFF. DNA of the CDR3: TGCGCCAGCAGCTTACTCACGGGCGGGGAGCTGTTTTTT.

This clonotype showed up many times. The V call is TRBV12-3 or TRBV12-4, the J call TRBJ2-5, with D perhaps matching TRBD1 or TRBD2 (5 bases each). The CDR3 is 15 amino acids. Trimming shortened V by 6 bases and J by 4 bases, and 18 bases separated the two germline ends. This CDR3 reads CASSPSGTVGETQYF. DNA for the CDR3: TGTGCCAGCAGCCCCTCCGGGACGGTTGGAGAGACCCAGTACTTC.

Only a few counts were recorded for this clonotype. The CDR3 region is CASSLINRGLTGELFF. DNA for the CDR3: TGTGCCAGCAGCTTAATCAACAGGGGGCTAACCGGGGAGCTGTTTTTT. The V and J genes are TRBV7-3 and TRBJ2-2; TRBD1 aligns across 9 bases. The CDR3 is 16 residues long. V dropped 1 base and J dropped 5; count of bases not matched to a gene: 5. Germline-derived CDR1 and CDR2 are SGHTA and FQGTGA.

A remark on this clonotype: One end of the junction varies from germline; a read error may be responsible. The CDR3 DNA is TGTGCCAGCAGCTTAGCGGCTACAGATACGAAGTATTTT. This encodes CASSLAATDTKYF. The rearrangement links TRBV11-2 to TRBJ2-3; D is unclear. In germline, CDR1 is SGHAT, CDR2 FQNNGV. The CDR3 extends over 13 amino acids. The full variable domain, completed using reference TRBV11-2 and TRBJ2-3, is EAGVAQSPRYKIIEKRQSVAFWCNPISGHATLYWYQQILGQGPKLLIQFQNNGVVDDSQLPKDRFSAERLKGVDSTLKIQPAKLEDSAVYLCASSLAATDTKYFGPGTRLTVL.

A few counts support this clonotype. The rearrangement joins TRBV6-5 to TRBJ1-3; tentatively, D is TRBD1 (6 bases). Germline-derived CDR1 and CDR2 are MNHEY and SVGAGI. The CDR3 covers 15 residues. V was pared by 4 bases and J by 5 bases, with 15 bases between. The CDR3 sequence: CASSSSTGGRNTIYF. The CDR3 nucleotides are TGTGCCAGCAGTTCGTCCACGGGGGGGCGAAACACCATATATTTT.

The chain joins TRBV7-2 to TRBJ1-1, with D possibly TRBD1 on 5 matching bases. CDR3 size: 14 residues. Per the germline V gene, CDR1 is SGHTA and CDR2 is FQGNSA. Trimming pared 2 bases from V and 6 bases from J, leaving 13 bases between. The CDR3 nucleotides are TGTGCCAGCAGCTTAAGGGACGCAGCGGCTGAAGCTTTCTTT. Protein sequence: CASSLRDAAAEAFF.

This clonotype was seen repeatedly, ten times or more. This chain uses TRBV4-3 with TRBJ2-7, with D possibly being TRBD1 (5 bases). Trimming removed 0 bases at V and 2 bases at J, with 14 bases between. The CDR3 consists of 16 residues. Germline loops: CDR1 LGHNA, CDR2 YSLEER. CDR3 coding DNA: TGCGCCAGCAGCCAAGAGGTACCAGGGCCGGCCTACGAGCAGTACTTC. Amino acid sequence: CASSQEVPGPAYEQYF.

This clonotype turned up a few times. The J gene is TRBJ2-7, the V gene TRBV5-6; D call uncertain. V gave up 4 bases and J gave up 5 bases, with 16 bases separating them. In germline, CDR1 is SGHDT, CDR2 YYEEEE. The CDR3 totals 14 residues. CDR3 amino acids: CASSLPPLGDEQYV. In DNA form, the CDR3 reads TGTGCCAGCAGCCTGCCCCCGCTGGGCGACGAGCAGTACGTC.

This chain joins TRBV20-1 and TRBJ2-7, with TRBD1 identical over 9 bases. The germline CDR1 and CDR2 sequences are DFQATT and SNEGSKA (reference sequence). V gave up 5 bases and J gave up 5 bases; unmatched junction bases: 16. The CDR3 is made up of 16 amino acids. The CDR3 loop reads CSARAFPGQGNHEQYF. DNA of the CDR3: TGCAGTGCTCGAGCCTTCCCGGGACAGGGTAATCACGAGCAGTACTTC.

The chain recombines TRBV7-9 with TRBJ1-1; no firm D call. Germline CDR1 reads SEHNR; CDR2 reads FQNEAQ (reference sequence). The CDR3 has 15 amino acids. Trimming cost V 5 bases and J 8 bases, with 21 bases left between them. Written as DNA, the CDR3 is TGTGCCAGCAGCAGACTACACCTGAAGGGAGGGGAAGCTTTCTTT. This sequence encodes CASSRLHLKGGEAFF. The full variable domain, in which reference TRBV7-9 and TRBJ1-1 provide the parts outside the CDR3, is DTGVSQNPRHKITKRGQNVTFRCDPISEHNRLYWYRQTLGQGPEFLTYFQNEAQLEKSRLLSDRFSAERPKGSFSTLEIQRTEQGDSAMYLCASSRLHLKGGEAFFGQGTRLTVV.

This clonotype was picked up many times. The chain employs TRBV20-1 and TRBJ2-2; D possibly uses TRBD1 or TRBD2 (5 bases each). Germline values: CDR1 DFQATT, CDR2 SNEGSKA (reference sequence). This CDR3 region has 15 residues. Trimming removed 6 bases from V and 0 bases from J, with 14 bases in between. CDR3 coding DNA: TGCAGTGCCCAGGGTGGGGGTTCGAACACCGGGGAGCTGTTTTTT. Encoded protein: CSAQGGGSNTGELFF.

This clonotype was counted many times. The CDR3 DNA reads as TGCGCCAGCAGAAACCAGGGGGCGGAAGATACGCAGTATTTT. Its protein is CASRNQGAEDTQYF. The chain joins TRBV5-1 to TRBJ2-3, with 8 bases identical to TRBD1. This CDR3 region has 14 residues. Germline CDR1 is SGHRS and CDR2 is YFSETQ. V gave up 5 bases and J gave up 5 bases; unmatched junction bases: 7. The full variable domain, in which reference TRBV5-1 and TRBJ2-3 provide the parts outside the CDR3, is KAGVTQTPRYLIKTRGQQVTLSCSPISGHRSVSWYQQTPGQGLQFLFEYFSETQRNKGNFPGRFSGRQFSNSRSEMNVSTLELGDSALYLCASRNQGAEDTQYFGPGTRLTVL.

This clonotype has a handful of counts. The chain couples TRBV5-1 to TRBJ2-6, with D perhaps TRBD1 (6 bases). The germline V gene encodes CDR1 SGHRS and CDR2 YFSETQ. The length of the CDR3 is 14 residues. Trimming took off 5 bases at V and 3 bases at J, with 9 bases between the two ends. The CDR3 nucleotides are TGCGCCAGCAGGACAGGCTTTGGGGCCAACGTCCTGACTTTC. Translated, it gives CASRTGFGANVLTF.

The CDR3 bases are TGTGCCAGCAGCCAGGAGGGACAGGGCAACGGAAACACCATATATTTT. It specifies CASSQEGQGNGNTIYF. The chain employs TRBV3-1 and TRBJ1-3; 9 nucleotides align to TRBD1. Germline V gene lookup returns CDR1 LGHDT and CDR2 YNNKEL (reference sequence). CDR3 length: 16 amino acids. V gave up 3 bases and J gave up 4 bases; unmatched junction bases: 7. The full variable domain, in which reference TRBV3-1 and TRBJ1-3 provide the parts outside the CDR3, is DTAVSQTPKYLVTQMGNDKSIKCEQNLGHDTMYWYKQDSKKFLKIMFSYNNKELIINETVPNRFSPKSPDKAHLNLHINSLELGDSAVYFCASSQEGQGNGNTIYFGEGSWLTVV.

The rearrangement links TRBV18 to TRBJ2-1, with D possibly matching TRBD1 (5 bases). V lost 4 bases and J 7 bases, leaving 14 bases between the germline ends. The CDR3 loop spans 14 amino acids. The germline CDR1 and CDR2 sequences are KGHSH and LQKENI. The CDR3 is CASSHRSGWNEQFF. The CDR3 DNA reads TGTGCCAGCTCACACAGGTCAGGGTGGAATGAGCAGTTCTTC.

In its sample, this clonotype was seen a few times. This rearrangement joins TRBV24-1 to TRBJ1-1, with TRBD1 identical over 7 bases. The CDR3 runs 13 residues. The trim removed 4 bases at V and 4 bases at J, leaving 2 bases unmatched. The germline gives CDR1 KGHDR, CDR2 SFDVKD. This CDR3 is CATSDGDSTEAFF. In DNA form, the CDR3 reads TGTGCCACCAGTGACGGGGACAGCACTGAAGCTTTCTTT.

Ten or more counts support this clonotype. The chain is built from TRBV12-3 or TRBV12-4 and TRBJ2-5; 9 nucleotides agree with TRBD1. The CDR3 sequence is 15 residues long. V was clipped by 6 bases and J by 6 bases; unmatched bases: 11. The CDR3 is CASSRQGELWKTQYF. In DNA form, the CDR3 reads TGTGCCAGCAGCCGACAGGGGGAGTTATGGAAGACCCAGTACTTC.

This clonotype was observed many times. The rearrangement joins TRBV14 to TRBJ2-2; D uncertain. The CDR3 runs 14 residues. Germline loops: CDR1 SGHDN, CDR2 FVKESK. The V end was cut by 2 bases, the J end by 5 bases, with 9 bases between. The CDR3 spells CASSQRAGTGELFF. CDR3 nucleotide sequence: TGTGCCAGCAGCCAACGGGCAGGAACCGGGGAGCTGTTTTTT. The full variable domain, rest sourced from reference TRBV14 and TRBJ2-2, is EAGVTQFPSHSVIEKGQTVTLRCDPISGHDNLYWYRRVMGKEIKFLLHFVKESKQDESGMPNNRFLAERTGGTYSTLKVQPAELEDSGVYFCASSQRAGTGELFFGEGSRLTVL.

The genes are TRBV5-1 and TRBJ2-3; D not certain. V shed 3 bases and J shed 0 bases, with 11 bases lying between them. The CDR3 extends over 15 amino acids. Looked up from germline, CDR1 is SGHRS and CDR2 is YFSETQ. CDR3 sequence (DNA): TGCGCCAGCAGCTCGACTGGGGATAGCACAGATACGCAGTATTTT. Protein sequence: CASSSTGDSTDTQYF.

The V and J genes are TRBV7-7 and TRBJ2-1; D remains unclear. The CDR3 runs 13 residues. V lost 3 bases to trimming and J lost 4 bases, with 7 bases between them. Per germline, CDR1 SSHAT and CDR2 FNYEAQ (reference sequence). CDR3 DNA: TGTGCCAGCAGCTTCTCCCTTTACAATGAGCAGTTCTTC. It codes for CASSFSLYNEQFF.